The sequence of this TCR beta chain was determined in a study of a mutant IDH1 vaccine in newly diagnosed glioma. The CDR3 has 14 amino acids. CDR1 is SEHNR and CDR2 is FQNEAQ in the germline V gene (reference sequence). V lost 3 bases to trimming and J lost 3 bases; unmatched junction nucleotides: 0. Time point of the sample: baseline, week 1 (first vaccination visit). Treatment: pre-vaccination baseline after standard-of-care therapy. TCRdb keeps only in-frame clones here, not all; method: immunoSEQ multiplex PCR. The sample records 95,000 to 100,000 clones, roughly 89% being singletons. The source of this sequence is a woman aged 50 to 60 with glioma. The specimen was PBMCs, collected from a glioma patient treated with radiotherapy, temozolomide or both. J is TRBJ2-5 and V is TRBV7-9; 11 bases are shared with TRBD2. CDR3 region: CASSLGLAEETQYF. CDR3 coding DNA: TGTGCCAGCAGCTTGGGACTAGCGGAAGAGACCCAGTACTTC.